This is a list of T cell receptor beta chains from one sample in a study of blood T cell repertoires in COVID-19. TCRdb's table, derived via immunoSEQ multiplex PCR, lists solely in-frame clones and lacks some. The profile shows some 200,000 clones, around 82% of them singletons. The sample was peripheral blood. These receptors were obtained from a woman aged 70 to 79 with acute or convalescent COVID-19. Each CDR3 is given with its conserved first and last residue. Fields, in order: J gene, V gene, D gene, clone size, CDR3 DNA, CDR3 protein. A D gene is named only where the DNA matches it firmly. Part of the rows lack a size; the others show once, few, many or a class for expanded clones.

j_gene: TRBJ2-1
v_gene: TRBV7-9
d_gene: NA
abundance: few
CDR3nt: TGTGCCAGCATCCTGACAGGTTCCTACAATGAGCAGTTCTTC
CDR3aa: CASILTGSYNEQFF

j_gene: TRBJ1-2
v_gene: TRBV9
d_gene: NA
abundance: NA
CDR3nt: TGTGCCAGCAGCGTACATGAGAACTATGGCTACACCTTC
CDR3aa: CASSVHENYGYTF

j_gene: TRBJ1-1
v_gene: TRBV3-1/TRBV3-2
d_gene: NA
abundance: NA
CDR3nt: TGTGCCAGCAGTAGTCCCGCCACTGAAGCTTTCTTT
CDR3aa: CASSSPATEAFF

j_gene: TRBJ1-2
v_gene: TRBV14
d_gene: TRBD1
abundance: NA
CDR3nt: TGTGCCAGCAGCCATTTAGGGGGCACAGGCTACACCTTC
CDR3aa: CASSHLGGTGYTF

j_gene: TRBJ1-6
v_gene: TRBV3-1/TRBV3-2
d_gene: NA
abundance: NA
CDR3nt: TGTGCCAGCAGCCAAGGCCCAACAGGCCATAATTCACCCCTCCACTTT
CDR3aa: CASSQGPTGHNSPLHF

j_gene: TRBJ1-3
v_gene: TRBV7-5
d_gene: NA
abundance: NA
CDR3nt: TGTGCCAGAAGCCTCCGGAGGGGAGCAGAAAACACCATATATTTT
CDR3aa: CARSLRRGAENTIYF

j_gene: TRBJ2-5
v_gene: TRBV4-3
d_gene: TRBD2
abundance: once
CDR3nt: TGCGCCAGCAGCCAAGTCACTAGCGGGGGTAGGGAGACCCAGTACTTC
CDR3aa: CASSQVTSGGRETQYF

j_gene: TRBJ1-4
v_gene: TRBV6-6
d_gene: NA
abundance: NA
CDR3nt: TGTGCCAGCAGTTACGGGCAGGGAGGCGAAAAACTGTTTTTT
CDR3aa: CASSYGQGGEKLFF

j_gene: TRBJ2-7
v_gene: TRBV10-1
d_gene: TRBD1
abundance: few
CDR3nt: TGCGCCAGCAGTGGCGGCGGACAGGGGAAGTACGAGCAGTACTTC
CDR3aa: CASSGGGQGKYEQYF

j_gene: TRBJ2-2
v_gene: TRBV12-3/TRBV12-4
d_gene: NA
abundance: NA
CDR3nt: TGTGCCAGCAGCCTGAACACCGGGGAGCTGTTTTTT
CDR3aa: CASSLNTGELFF

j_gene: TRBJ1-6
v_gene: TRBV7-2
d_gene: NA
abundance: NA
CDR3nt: TGTGCCAGCAGCTTTACAGGTCGTAATTCACCCCTCCACTTT
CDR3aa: CASSFTGRNSPLHF

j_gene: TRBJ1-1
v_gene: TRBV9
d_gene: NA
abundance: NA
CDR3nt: TGTGCCAGCAGCATAACTGAGAACACTGAAGCTTTCTTT
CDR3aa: CASSITENTEAFF

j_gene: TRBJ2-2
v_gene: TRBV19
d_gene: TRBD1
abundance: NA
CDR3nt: TGTGCCAGTAGTATTGGGACAGGGCTCACCGGGGAGCTGTTTTTT
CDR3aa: CASSIGTGLTGELFF

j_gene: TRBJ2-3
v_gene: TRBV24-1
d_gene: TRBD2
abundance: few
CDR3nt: TGTGCCACCAGTGATCCCTCTGGACTAGCGGGGGGACCATCCACAGATACGCAGTATTTT
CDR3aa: CATSDPSGLAGGPSTDTQYF

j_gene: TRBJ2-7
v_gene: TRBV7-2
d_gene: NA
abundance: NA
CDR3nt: TGTGCCAGCAGCTGGGGCGGGGAAAGCTCCTACGAGCAGTACTTC
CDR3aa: CASSWGGESSYEQYF

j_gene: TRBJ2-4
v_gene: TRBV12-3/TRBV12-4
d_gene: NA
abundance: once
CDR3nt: TGTGCCAGCAGTTTCGGGTTAAACATTCAGTACTTC
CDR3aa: CASSFGLNIQYF

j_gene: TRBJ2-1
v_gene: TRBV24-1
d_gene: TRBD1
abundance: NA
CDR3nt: TGTGCCACCAGTGATTCCGGGACAGCTAACAATGAGCAGTTCTTC
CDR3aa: CATSDSGTANNEQFF

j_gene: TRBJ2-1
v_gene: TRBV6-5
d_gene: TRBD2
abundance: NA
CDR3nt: TGTGCCAGCAGTTACGGGCTAGCGGGGGGCAGGGAGCAGTTCTTC
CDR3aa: CASSYGLAGGREQFF

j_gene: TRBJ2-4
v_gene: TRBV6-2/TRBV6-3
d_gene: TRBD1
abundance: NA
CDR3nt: TGTGCCAGCAGTAGGTTGACAGGGGGAAACATTCAGTACTTC
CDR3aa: CASSRLTGGNIQYF

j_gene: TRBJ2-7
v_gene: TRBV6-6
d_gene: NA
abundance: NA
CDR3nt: TGTGCCAGCACCGGATACGGGGTGGAAGGATCCTACGAGCAGTACTTC
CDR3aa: CASTGYGVEGSYEQYF

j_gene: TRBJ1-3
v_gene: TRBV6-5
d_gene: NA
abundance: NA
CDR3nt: TGTGCCAGCAGTTACTCGACCAGGGGAAACACCATATATTTT
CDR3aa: CASSYSTRGNTIYF

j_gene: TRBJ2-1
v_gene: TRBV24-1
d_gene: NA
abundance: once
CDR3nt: TGTGCCACCAGTGGACTCCCGGGGGTCAATGAGCAGTTCTTC
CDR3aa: CATSGLPGVNEQFF

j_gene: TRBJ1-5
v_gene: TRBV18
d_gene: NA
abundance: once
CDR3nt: TGTGCCAGCTCACCAACGGCAGGGTCAGGTCAGCCCCAGCATTTT
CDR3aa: CASSPTAGSGQPQHF

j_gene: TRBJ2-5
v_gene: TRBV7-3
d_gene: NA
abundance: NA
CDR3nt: TGTGCCAGCAGCATGTACGGGGTACAAGAGACCCAGTACTTC
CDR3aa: CASSMYGVQETQYF

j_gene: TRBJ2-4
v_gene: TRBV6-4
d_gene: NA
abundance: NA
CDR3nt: TGTGCCAGCAGTGACGAGTTTAAGCCCAAAAACATTCAGTACTTC
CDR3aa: CASSDEFKPKNIQYF

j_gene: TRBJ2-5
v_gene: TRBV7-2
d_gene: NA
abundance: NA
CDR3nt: TGTGCCAGCAGCTTCGGAGGGAACCAAGAGACCCAGTACTTC
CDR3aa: CASSFGGNQETQYF

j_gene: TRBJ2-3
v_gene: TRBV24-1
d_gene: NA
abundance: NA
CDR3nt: TGTGCCACCAGTGATTTAGGCAGGGAAGCAGATACGCAGTATTTT
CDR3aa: CATSDLGREADTQYF

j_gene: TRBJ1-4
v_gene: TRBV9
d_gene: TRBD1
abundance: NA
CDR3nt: TGTGCCAGCAGCGTAGACAGGGGCGGGAAACTGTTTTTT
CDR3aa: CASSVDRGGKLFF

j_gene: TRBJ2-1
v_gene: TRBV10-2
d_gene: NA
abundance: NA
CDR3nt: TGCGCCAGCAGTGAGTCCCAGAGCGCGAATGAGCAGTTCTTC
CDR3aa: CASSESQSANEQFF

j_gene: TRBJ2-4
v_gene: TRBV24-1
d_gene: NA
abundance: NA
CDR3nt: TGTGCCACCAGTGAGTCGACAGGATTGGTTCAGTACTTC
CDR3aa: CATSESTGLVQYF

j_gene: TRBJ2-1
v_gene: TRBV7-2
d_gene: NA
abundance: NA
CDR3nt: TGTGCCAGCAGCTTAGCCCACGGGAATAGAGGCAATGAGCAGTTCTTC
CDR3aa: CASSLAHGNRGNEQFF

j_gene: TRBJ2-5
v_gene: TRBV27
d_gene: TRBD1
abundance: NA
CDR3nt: TGTGCCAGCAGTTTAACGCCAATGATTACAGGGGCGCAACAGACCCAGTACTTC
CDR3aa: CASSLTPMITGAQQTQYF

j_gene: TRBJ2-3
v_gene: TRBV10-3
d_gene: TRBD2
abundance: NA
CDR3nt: TGTGCGAATCGGGGGGGCAGCACAGATACGCAGTATTTT
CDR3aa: CANRGGSTDTQYF

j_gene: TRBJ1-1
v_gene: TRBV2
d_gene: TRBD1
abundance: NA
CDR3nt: TGTGCCAGCAGTGTTACAGGGGGGTGGACTGAAGCTTTCTTT
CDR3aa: CASSVTGGWTEAFF

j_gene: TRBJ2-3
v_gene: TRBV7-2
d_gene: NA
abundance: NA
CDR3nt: TGTGCCAGCAGCTTAGTCGCGGGGCCTTCCACAGATACGCAGTATTTT
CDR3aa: CASSLVAGPSTDTQYF

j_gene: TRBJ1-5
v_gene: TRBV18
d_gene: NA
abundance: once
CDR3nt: TGTGCCAGCTCATCATCTATACTTCAGGGCCAGCCCCAGCATTTT
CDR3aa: CASSSSILQGQPQHF

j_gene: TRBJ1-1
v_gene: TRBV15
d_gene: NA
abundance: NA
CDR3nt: TGTGCCACCAGCAGAGGTAGGACAGAGGCTGAAGCTTTCTTT
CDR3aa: CATSRGRTEAEAFF

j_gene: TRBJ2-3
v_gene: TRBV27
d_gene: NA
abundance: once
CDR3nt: TGTGCCAGCAGTTCGGAGGTGCGAGATACGCAGTATTTT
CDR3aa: CASSSEVRDTQYF

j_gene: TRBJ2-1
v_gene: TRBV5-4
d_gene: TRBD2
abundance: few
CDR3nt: TGTGCCAGCTCGGAGGGCCTACTAGCGGCCTACAATGAGCAGTTCTTC
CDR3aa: CASSEGLLAAYNEQFF

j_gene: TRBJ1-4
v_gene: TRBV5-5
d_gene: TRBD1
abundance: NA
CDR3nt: TGTGCCAGCAGCCTTACCGGGACAGGGGGTGAAAAACTGTTTTTT
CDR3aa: CASSLTGTGGEKLFF

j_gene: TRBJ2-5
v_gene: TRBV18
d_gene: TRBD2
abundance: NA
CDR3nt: TGTGCCAGCTCACCTTTGCGGGGGGGCGAGAAGAGGGAGACCCAGTACTTC
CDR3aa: CASSPLRGGEKRETQYF

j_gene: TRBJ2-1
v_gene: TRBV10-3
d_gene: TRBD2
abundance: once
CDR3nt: TGTGCCATCAGTGACACCCTGAGGGAGCGGGGGAGTTACAATGAGCAGTTCTTC
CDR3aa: CAISDTLRERGSYNEQFF

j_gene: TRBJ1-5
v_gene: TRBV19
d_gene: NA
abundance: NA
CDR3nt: TGTGCCAGTAGTATAGATTGGTCGGGGCCCCAGCATTTT
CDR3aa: CASSIDWSGPQHF

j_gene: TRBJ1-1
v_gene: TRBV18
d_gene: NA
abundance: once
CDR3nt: TGTGCCAGCTCATCGGGGGGGACCGTCACTGAAGCTTTCTTT
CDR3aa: CASSSGGTVTEAFF

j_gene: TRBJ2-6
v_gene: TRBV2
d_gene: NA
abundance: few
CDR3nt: TGTGCCAGCAGTGAGGGGAGGACTGGGGCCAACGTCCTGACTTTC
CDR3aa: CASSEGRTGANVLTF